Listed here is a single T cell receptor beta chain. The antigen is not known. The entry originates in a study of OX40 agonist ivuxolimab in advanced cancers. In the study overall: A diagnosis of hepatocellular carcinoma, melanoma, renal cell or head and neck cancer was present in dose-escalation patients.

The sampling schedule covered blood at baseline, cycle 4 day 1, and cycle 7 day 1. Study observations and caveats: Doses of 0.1 to 3.0 mg/kg were accompanied by clonal expansion of CD4+ and CD8+ blood T cells by week 6.

Method: immunoSEQ multiplex PCR; TCRdb's copy keeps in-frame clones and lacks some. The profile shows around 80,000 clones, about 88% of them singletons. Source: CD4+ or CD8+ T cells sorted from blood, taken in a trial of the OX40 agonist ivuxolimab. The clonotype was recovered from an adult with an advanced solid tumor such as melanoma, head and neck, liver or kidney cancer.

Written as DNA, the CDR3 is TGTGCCAGCAGCTCAGACTTATACGAGCAGTACTTC. This codes for CASSSDLYEQYF. The chain combines TRBV5-6 with TRBJ2-7; the D is unclear. Looked up from germline, CDR1 is SGHDT and CDR2 is YYEEEE. V dropped 3 bases and J dropped 4 bases, with 8 bases sitting between them. The CDR3 is 12 amino acids.